Below are 30 T cell receptor beta chains sequenced from a single sample in a study of T cell responses to AZD1222 COVID-19 vaccine. This table comes from immunoSEQ multiplex PCR, and its TCRdb copy is limited to in-frame clones, with some not included. The profile shows approximately 150,000 clones, 93% of them singletons. Here the sequenced sample was peripheral blood, taken on day 0 of AZD1222 vaccination. The receptors derive from an adult in good health.

This rearrangement joins TRBV7-9 to TRBJ2-7; TRBD1 matches at 8 bases. Per the germline V gene, CDR1 is SEHNR and CDR2 is FQNEAQ (reference sequence). The CDR3 runs 14 residues. V was clipped by 4 bases and J by 3 bases; unmatched bases: 5. The CDR3 here is CASSSPGQDYEQYF. DNA of the CDR3: TGTGCCAGCAGCTCTCCGGGACAGGACTACGAGCAGTACTTC.

CDR3 DNA: TGCGCCAGCAGCCTGGTCGGGGGGTTGAGCGAGCAGTACTTC. It is translated as CASSLVGGLSEQYF. J is TRBJ2-7 and V is TRBV5-1, with 7 bases fitting TRBD2. CDR3 length: 14 residues. CDR1 is SGHRS and CDR2 is YFSETQ in the germline V gene. Unmatched junction bases numbered 10, after V lost 4 bases and J lost 6 bases.

This chain's CDR3 is CASRGNSNTGELFF. The CDR3 DNA is TGTGCCAGCAGAGGGAACAGTAACACCGGGGAGCTGTTTTTT. This sequence joins TRBV3-1 (or the pseudogene TRBV3-2) and TRBJ2-2; D remains unclear. This CDR3 comprises 14 residues. The germline V gene has CDR1 LGHDT and CDR2 YNNKEL (reference sequence). Trimming removed 6 bases at V and 2 bases at J, with 10 bases between.

The J gene is TRBJ1-5, the V gene TRBV19; D is undetermined. This CDR3 has 14 residues. V was trimmed by 3 bases and J by 0 bases, leaving 6 bases between them. CDR1 is LNHDA and CDR2 is SQIVND in the germline V gene (reference sequence). CDR3 residues: CASSIQDSNQPQHF. The DNA for the CDR3 is TGTGCCAGTAGTATTCAGGATAGCAATCAGCCCCAGCATTTT.

The rearrangement links TRBV4-2 to TRBJ1-6; D unclear. V lost 2 bases, J lost 8 bases, and 10 bases lay in between. The germline V gene has CDR1 LGHNA and CDR2 YNFKEQ. The CDR3 totals 14 residues. CDR3 loop: CASSQRTTDSPLHF. CDR3 in DNA: TGTGCCAGCAGCCAAAGAACGACGGATTCACCCCTCCACTTT.

Concerning this clone itself: Because the CDR3's place on the DNA is in doubt, the DNA is left out and the CDR3 is given as listed by TCRdb. The rearrangement links TRBV7-5 to TRBJ2-2; whether TRBD1, the table's D call, matches the DNA was not checked. TRBV7-5 is designated a pseudogene. The CDR3 is 17 amino acids long, termini counted. CDR3 residues: CARSPGVGQGSAGELFF.

The CDR3 DNA reads as TGTGCCAGCAGCTTAACTAGCGGGGTCGAGACCCAGTACTTC. It is translated as CASSLTSGVETQYF. This chain connects TRBV3-1 (or the pseudogene TRBV3-2) to TRBJ2-5, with TRBD2 matching 10 bases. The length of the CDR3 is 14 residues. Germline V gene lookup returns CDR1 LGHDT and CDR2 YNNKEL (reference sequence). The V gene end was trimmed by 5 bases and the J gene end by 5 bases; junction bases not matched to a gene: 5.

The count of this clone is one. An end of the junction differs from the germline gene, which may be a read error. The V call is TRBV7-9, the J call TRBJ2-1, with 9 bases fitting TRBD1. Germline values: CDR1 SEHNR, CDR2 FQNEAQ (reference sequence). This CDR3 is 14 amino acids long. The CDR3 region has the DNA TGTGCCAGCAGCAGGGGGGAACGGACAGGGGCACCCGTCTTC. As protein: CASSRGERTGAPVF.

V and J are TRBV7-2 and TRBJ1-5; no firm D call. The CDR3 length is 13 residues. Germline CDR1 and CDR2: SGHTA and FQGNSA. V lost 4 bases and J 4 bases, leaving 8 bases between the germline ends. CDR3 protein: CASSWAGNQPQHF. DNA of the CDR3: TGTGCCAGCAGCTGGGCGGGGAATCAGCCCCAGCATTTT.

The rearrangement links TRBV18 to TRBJ1-5, with D perhaps TRBD1 (5 bases). Trimming removed 1 base at V and 4 bases at J, with 8 bases between. Looked up from germline, CDR1 is KGHSH and CDR2 is LQKENI. There are 14 residues in the CDR3. This chain's CDR3 is CASSPQGRNQPQHF. The CDR3 coding sequence is TGTGCCAGCTCACCACAGGGGCGAAATCAGCCCCAGCATTTT. Full variable domain (missing parts from reference TRBV18 and TRBJ1-5): NAGVMQNPRHLVRRRGQEARLRCSPMKGHSHVYWYRQLPEEGLKFMVYLQKENIIDESGMPKERFSAEFPKEGPSILRIQQVVRGDSAAYFCASSPQGRNQPQHFGDGTRLSIL.

The chain combines TRBV7-9 with TRBJ2-1; TRBD2 is a possible D gene (5 bases). V lost 1 base and J 13 bases, leaving 17 bases between the germline ends. Germline V gives CDR1 SEHNR, CDR2 FQNEAQ (reference sequence). The CDR3 covers 14 residues. The CDR3 here is CASSLGLGQEVQFF. CDR3 DNA sequence: TGTGCCAGCAGCTTAGGCCTCGGGCAGGAGGTACAGTTCTTC.

This rearrangement joins TRBV4-3 to TRBJ2-2; 10 bases map to TRBD2. The CDR3 totals 18 residues. Germline V gene lookup returns CDR1 LGHNA and CDR2 YSLEER. Unmatched junction bases numbered 4, after V lost 0 bases and J lost 0 bases. CDR3 loop: CASSQDRLAGANTGELFF. CDR3 DNA: TGCGCCAGCAGCCAAGATCGGCTAGCGGGAGCGAACACCGGGGAGCTGTTTTTT.

The CDR3 protein is CATAQRNTGELFF. CDR3 sequence (DNA): TGTGCCACAGCCCAGCGGAACACCGGGGAGCTGTTTTTT. This chain links TRBV7-2 with TRBJ2-2; no clear D. Germline assignment: CDR1 SGHTA and CDR2 FQGNSA. The CDR3 has 13 amino acids. The V and J ends lost 10 bases and 1 base respectively, with 10 bases between them. Full variable domain (outside the CDR3, taken from reference TRBV7-2 and TRBJ2-2): GAGVSQSPSNKVTEKGKDVELRCDPISGHTALYWYRQSLGQGLEFLIYFQGNSAPDKSGLPSDRFSAERTGGSVSTLTIQRTQQEDSAVYLCATAQRNTGELFFGEGSRLTVL.

This chain joins TRBV18 and TRBJ2-7, with 11 bases fitting TRBD1. Unmatched junction bases numbered 6, after V lost 4 bases and J lost 4 bases. The CDR3 runs 15 residues. Germline-derived CDR1 and CDR2 are KGHSH and LQKENI. DNA of the CDR3: TGTGCCAGCTCACTTGGACAGGGGGCGCAGTACGAGCAGTACTTC. It translates to CASSLGQGAQYEQYF.

The J gene is TRBJ1-2, the V gene TRBV18; TRBD1 is a possible D gene (5 bases). Germline V gives CDR1 KGHSH, CDR2 LQKENI. The CDR3 extends over 15 amino acids. Trimming took 1 base from V and 5 from J, leaving 14 bases between them. The CDR3 region is CASSPRDSELYGYTF. The DNA for the CDR3 is TGTGCCAGCTCACCACGGGACTCCGAACTATATGGCTACACCTTC.

The V call is TRBV5-1, the J call TRBJ1-2; possibly TRBD1 for D (6 bases). The CDR3 is 15 amino acids. Trimming cost V 4 bases and J 4 bases, with 17 bases left between them. The germline V gene has CDR1 SGHRS and CDR2 YFSETQ. The CDR3 spells CASSQRVEGGYGYTF. In nucleotides, the CDR3 is TGCGCCAGCAGCCAGCGAGTTGAAGGGGGCTATGGCTACACCTTC.

The genes are TRBV19 and TRBJ1-2, with D maybe TRBD1 (5 bases). Trimming stripped 3 bases from V and 8 bases from J, with 16 bases between. This CDR3 is built from 14 residues. Germline V lookup: CDR1 LNHDA, CDR2 SQIVND (reference sequence). The CDR3 protein is CASSIRDRPRGYTF. The DNA for the CDR3 is TGTGCCAGTAGTATCCGGGACCGGCCAAGAGGCTACACCTTC.

This clone has only a few counts. The chain joins TRBV5-1 to TRBJ1-1; 11 bases are shared with TRBD1. Losses at the gene ends were 0 bases for V and 4 bases for J; bases not matched to a gene: 2. Looked up from germline, CDR1 is SGHRS and CDR2 is YFSETQ. The CDR3 runs to 15 residues. CDR3 sequence (DNA): TGCGCCAGCAGCTTGGACGGGACAGGGGGCACTGAAGCTTTCTTT. It translates to CASSLDGTGGTEAFF.

The rearrangement joins TRBV5-1 to TRBJ2-7; D is unresolved. Trimming took off 0 bases at V and 2 bases at J, with 9 bases between the two ends. Germline V gene sequence: CDR1 SGHRS, CDR2 YFSETQ. The CDR3 is 14 amino acids. In nucleotides, the CDR3 is TGCGCCAGCAGCTTGGGGCTAAGGGCCTACGAGCAGTACTTC. Translation gives CASSLGLRAYEQYF.

This clone was seen once. CDR3 sequence reads: CASSLDVNFYGYTF. The CDR3 region has the DNA TGTGCCAGCAGCTTAGATGTCAATTTTTATGGCTACACCTTC. The V gene is TRBV7-2, the J gene TRBJ1-2; no definite D call. The germline V gene encodes CDR1 SGHTA and CDR2 FQGNSA. Between the trimmed V and J ends, which lost 1 base and 5 bases, there was a span of 11 bases. The CDR3 consists of 14 residues.

The chain recombines TRBV5-1 with TRBJ2-6; perhaps D is TRBD1 or TRBD2 (5 bases each). Germline-derived CDR1 and CDR2 are SGHRS and YFSETQ. Deletions cut 4 bases from V and 8 bases from J, with 13 bases between. CDR3 length equals 14 residues. CDR3 sequence reads: CASSPGPGTNVLTF. CDR3 coding DNA: TGCGCCAGCAGCCCGGGGCCCGGGACCAACGTCCTGACTTTC.

The chain has TRBV7-2 and TRBJ1-2; no definite D call. Trimming shortened V by 6 bases and J by 6 bases, and 14 bases separated the two germline ends. The CDR3 is made up of 13 amino acids. Germline CDR1 and CDR2: SGHTA and FQGNSA. The chain's CDR3 is CASRRTMGDGYTF. Written as DNA, the CDR3 is TGTGCCAGCAGAAGGACCATGGGCGATGGCTACACCTTC.

This chain connects TRBV18 to TRBJ1-1; the match to TRBD1 covers 7 bases. This CDR3 is 15 amino acids long. Germline trimming cut 3 bases from V and 1 base from J; bases unmatched to any gene: 5. Germline CDR1 is KGHSH and CDR2 is LQKENI. DNA for the CDR3: TGTGCCAGCTCACCGGGACAGCTAAAGAACACTGAAGCTTTCTTT. Translation gives CASSPGQLKNTEAFF.

The CDR3 sequence: CASSLASVNTEAFF. CDR3 bases: TGCGCCAGCAGCTTGGCCTCGGTGAACACTGAAGCTTTCTTT. The rearrangement uses TRBV5-1 and TRBJ1-1; no reliable D call. Trimming cost V 0 bases and J 0 bases, with 6 bases left between them. This CDR3 has 14 amino acids. Germline V gene sequence: CDR1 SGHRS, CDR2 YFSETQ.

The chain recombines TRBV3-1 (or the pseudogene TRBV3-2) with TRBJ2-7, with TRBD1 matching over 8 bases. The length of the CDR3 is 15 residues. After removal of 1 base from V and 1 base from J, the junction contained 3 bases not matched to a gene. Germline loops: CDR1 LGHDT, CDR2 YNNKEL (reference sequence). CDR3 region: CASSQGTGPSYEQYF. Written as DNA, the CDR3 is TGTGCCAGCAGCCAAGGGACAGGGCCTTCCTACGAGCAGTACTTC.

The J gene is TRBJ1-6, the V gene TRBV14, with D unresolved. The germline V gene encodes CDR1 SGHDN and CDR2 FVKESK. CDR3 length: 18 residues. Between the trimmed V and J ends, which lost 5 bases and 5 bases, there was a span of 22 bases. The CDR3 DNA reads TGTGCCAGCAGCGTGCTAGGAGTACCGGCTATTGATAATTCACCCCTCCACTTT. Its translation: CASSVLGVPAIDNSPLHF.

V usage is TRBV7-2 and J usage is TRBJ1-2, with TRBD1 as a possible D gene (5 bases). The germline V gene encodes CDR1 SGHTA and CDR2 FQGNSA. V lost 8 bases and J lost 8, with 18 bases in between. The CDR3 runs 13 residues. The CDR3 region is CASPGEGGGGYTF. CDR3 nucleotide sequence: TGTGCCAGCCCCGGGGAGGGTGGGGGAGGCTACACCTTC. Complete variable domain (other parts from reference TRBV7-2 and TRBJ1-2): GAGVSQSPSNKVTEKGKDVELRCDPISGHTALYWYRQSLGQGLEFLIYFQGNSAPDKSGLPSDRFSAERTGGSVSTLTIQRTQQEDSAVYLCASPGEGGGGYTFGSGTRLTVV.

The V call is TRBV11-2, the J call TRBJ1-6; no reliable D call. Trimming shortened V by 5 bases and J by 9 bases, and 17 bases separated the two germline ends. Germline CDR1 SGHAT, CDR2 FQNNGV. The CDR3 spans 15 residues. The CDR3 reads CASSNSGSNSSPLHF. The CDR3 DNA sequence: TGTGCCAGCAGCAACTCCGGGTCTAATAGTTCACCCCTCCACTTT.

The J gene is TRBJ2-3, the V gene TRBV19; 9 positions agree with TRBD2. Germline trimming cut 8 bases from V and 4 bases from J; bases unmatched to any gene: 16. Germline loops: CDR1 LNHDA, CDR2 SQIVND (reference sequence). The CDR3 is 17 amino acids. The CDR3 region has the DNA TGTGCCAGTTCCGCGGGGGGGTCCGGCCTTAGGTCAGATACGCAGTATTTT. Translated: CASSAGGSGLRSDTQYF. Based on the CDR3 plus reference TRBV19 and TRBJ2-3, the full variable domain is DGGITQSPKYLFRKEGQNVTLSCEQNLNHDAMYWYRQDPGQGLRLIYYSQIVNDFQKGDIAEGYSVSREKKESFPLTVTSAQKNPTAFYLCASSAGGSGLRSDTQYFGPGTRLTVL.

This chain joins TRBV6-5 and TRBJ1-4; no reliable D call. This CDR3 has 14 amino acids. From germline, CDR1 is MNHEY and CDR2 SVGAGI. Trimming removed 7 bases from V and 7 bases from J, with 16 bases in between. The CDR3 DNA sequence: TGTGCCAGCAAGATGGAAGGGCCCGGTGAAAAACTGTTTTTT. Amino acid sequence: CASKMEGPGEKLFF.